One sample yielded the 8 T cell receptor beta chains listed below, sequenced in a study of Ad26.COV2.S vaccination and SARS-CoV-2 variants. Assay: immunoSEQ multiplex PCR; the TCRdb copy retains only in-frame clones and omits some. Altogether over 400,000 clones are present, 75% to 90% being singletons, with the ten largest covering approximately 2.5%. The treatment was: roughly 19 received Ad26.COV2.S at low or high dose, single or two shots; about 5 received placebo; per-sample allocation not given. Sample collection was performed on day 63 after the first vaccine or placebo injection. The sample in question was peripheral blood, obtained in a trial of Ad26.COV2.S vaccine versus placebo. These receptors originate from a person aged 18-60 years who received the Ad26.COV2.S COVID-19 vaccine or a placebo.

As DNA, the CDR3 is TGTGCCAGCAGCCAAGGGGGAGCTAACTATGGCTACACCTTC. Encoded protein: CASSQGGANYGYTF. J is TRBJ1-2 and V is TRBV4-2; no firm D call. Germline CDR1 and CDR2: LGHNA and YNFKEQ. The V end lost 1 base, the J end lost 0 bases, and 6 bases lay between the germline ends. There are 14 residues in the CDR3.

The chain employs TRBV30 and TRBJ1-2; weak D call: TRBD1 (5 bases). V was pared by 8 bases and J by 1 base, with 11 bases between. The V gene's germline CDR1 is GTSNPN and CDR2 SVGIG (reference sequence). The length of the CDR3 is 12 residues. For the CDR3, the DNA is TGTGCCGGACCAGGGATTAACTATGGCTACACCTTC. Encoded protein: CAGPGINYGYTF.

In this sample, this clone turned up once. The V and J genes are TRBV5-6 and TRBJ2-5; D is uncertain. V lost 3 bases to trimming and J lost 0 bases, with 3 bases between them. The CDR3 covers 12 residues. Germline V gene sequence: CDR1 SGHDT, CDR2 YYEEEE. The CDR3 DNA sequence: TGTGCCAGCAGCTCCTACCAAGAGACCCAGTACTTC. Translation: CASSSYQETQYF.

The chain joins TRBV30 to TRBJ1-6, with D unclear. Trimming cost V 0 bases and J 0 bases, with 9 bases left between them. Germline V gives CDR1 GTSNPN, CDR2 SVGIG (reference sequence). The CDR3 is 16 residues long. CDR3 residues: CAWSVTSYSYNSPLHF. The CDR3 DNA follows: TGTGCCTGGAGTGTAACCTCGTACTCCTATAATTCACCCCTCCACTTT.

The rearrangement links TRBV18 to TRBJ2-7; no clear D. From germline, CDR1 is KGHSH and CDR2 LQKENI. The CDR3 loop spans 13 amino acids. V lost 0 bases and J lost 5, with 8 bases in between. The CDR3 nucleotides read TGTGCCAGCTCACCACCTTCGAGCGACGAGCAGTACTTC. This encodes CASSPPSSDEQYF. Full variable domain (outside the CDR3, taken from reference TRBV18 and TRBJ2-7): NAGVMQNPRHLVRRRGQEARLRCSPMKGHSHVYWYRQLPEEGLKFMVYLQKENIIDESGMPKERFSAEFPKEGPSILRIQQVVRGDSAAYFCASSPPSSDEQYFGPGTRLTVT.

The CDR3 DNA is TGTGCCTCCAGGGGACGGATGAACACTGAAGCTTTCTTT. It yields the protein CASRGRMNTEAFF. This rearrangement joins TRBV12-3 or TRBV12-4 to TRBJ1-1; possibly TRBD1 for D (6 bases). V was clipped by 11 bases and J by 0 bases, with 13 bases between them. The CDR3 is 13 amino acids.

This rearrangement joins TRBV15 to TRBJ1-2, with D tentatively TRBD1 (6 bases). V lost 5 bases, J lost 4 bases, and 23 bases lay in between. The CDR3 has 17 residues. From germline, CDR1 is LNHNV and CDR2 YYDKDF (reference sequence). CDR3 sequence (DNA): TGTGCCACCAGCTCCCCAAAGGGGACACGGAGGGGCTATGGCTACACCTTC. Translated: CATSSPKGTRRGYGYTF.

The chain recombines TRBV9 with TRBJ2-2, with 7 positions matching TRBD2. CDR1 is SGDLS and CDR2 is YYNGEE in the germline V gene. This CDR3 comprises 16 residues. The trim removed 0 bases at V and 2 bases at J, leaving 4 bases unmatched. DNA for the CDR3: TGTGCCAGCAGCGTAGCCCCTAGCGGAAACACCGGGGAGCTGTTTTTT. Translation: CASSVAPSGNTGELFF.